The 29 T cell receptor beta chains listed next were all sequenced from one sample in a study of blood T cell repertoires in COVID-19. Libraries were prepared by immunoSEQ multiplex PCR; TCRdb keeps only in-frame clonotypes and omits some of them. Altogether some 250,000 clones are present, about 80% being singletons, with the ten largest covering less than 5.5%. The sequencing sample was made of peripheral blood. The source is a man aged 50 to 59 with active or convalescent COVID-19.

This clone has a count of ten or more. V is TRBV5-1 and J is TRBJ1-2; D might be TRBD1 (6 bases). Germline V CDR1 and CDR2: SGHRS, YFSETQ. The CDR3 is 14 residues long. V lost 4 bases to trimming and J lost 0 bases, with 10 bases between them. Written as DNA, the CDR3 is TGCGCCAGCAGCCTGACAGGCCCTAACTATGGCTACACCTTC. Protein sequence: CASSLTGPNYGYTF.

This sequence joins TRBV7-9 and TRBJ1-2, with TRBD1 matching over 7 bases. Trimming removed 0 bases from V and 2 bases from J; junction bases left unmatched: 3. This CDR3 comprises 15 residues. Germline values: CDR1 SEHNR, CDR2 FQNEAQ (reference sequence). The CDR3 here is CASSLALGQNYGYTF. CDR3 in DNA: TGTGCCAGCAGCTTAGCGTTGGGACAGAACTATGGCTACACCTTC. Filled out from reference TRBV7-9 and TRBJ1-2, the complete variable domain reads DTGVSQNPRHKITKRGQNVTFRCDPISEHNRLYWYRQTLGQGPEFLTYFQNEAQLEKSRLLSDRFSAERPKGSFSTLEIQRTEQGDSAMYLCASSLALGQNYGYTFGSGTRLTVV.

This clone has just one count. This rearrangement joins TRBV7-8 to TRBJ1-1; perhaps TRBD1 as D (5 bases). The CDR3 sequence is 14 residues long. V was trimmed by 5 bases and J by 1 base, leaving 11 bases between them. The germline V gene encodes CDR1 SGHVS and CDR2 FQNEAQ. The CDR3 region is CASSPRGPNTEAFF. CDR3 coding DNA: TGTGCCAGCAGCCCGCGGGGCCCGAACACTGAAGCTTTCTTT.

This clone was recorded only once. This rearrangement joins TRBV29-1 to TRBJ1-1, with TRBD1 matching over 9 bases. From germline, CDR1 is SQVTM and CDR2 ANQGSEA. The CDR3 runs 13 residues. After removal of 3 bases from V and 4 bases from J, the junction contained 3 bases not matched to a gene. The CDR3 sequence: CSVDTGGGTEAFF. The CDR3 DNA is TGCAGCGTTGATACAGGGGGCGGCACTGAAGCTTTCTTT.

This clone occurred a few times. The chain employs TRBV19 and TRBJ2-2; D not resolved. There are 14 residues in the CDR3. The germline CDR1 and CDR2 sequences are LNHDA and SQIVND (reference sequence). Trimming pared 6 bases from V and 4 bases from J, leaving 12 bases between. The CDR3 nucleotides are TGTGCCAGTAGCCCTTCGCGGATCACCGGGGAGCTGTTTTTT. Encoded protein: CASSPSRITGELFF.

The J gene is TRBJ1-3, the V gene TRBV4-2; D uncertain. This CDR3 contains 22 residues. V dropped 0 bases and J dropped 8 bases, with 35 bases sitting between them. The germline CDR1 and CDR2 sequences are LGHNA and YNFKEQ. CDR3 loop: CASSQDLPHFGSLDPGGYTIYF. The CDR3 DNA sequence: TGTGCCAGCAGCCAAGATCTCCCACACTTCGGGTCTTTAGACCCCGGAGGGTACACCATATATTTT.

The chain couples TRBV28 to TRBJ1-6; D is possibly TRBD1 (5 bases). Germline V gives CDR1 MDHEN, CDR2 SYDVKM. This CDR3 region has 16 residues. The germline V and J ends were trimmed by 5 bases and 0 bases, with 11 bases remaining between them. Here the CDR3 DNA reads TGTGCCAGCAGTGTGGACACGAGCTCCTATAATTCACCCCTCCACTTT. The encoded protein is CASSVDTSSYNSPLHF.

The V call is TRBV24-1, the J call TRBJ2-1; unclear D gene. Trimming cost V 5 bases and J 5 bases, with 6 bases left between them. Germline V gives CDR1 KGHDR, CDR2 SFDVKD. The CDR3 covers 12 residues. The CDR3 DNA reads as TGTGCCACCAGTGTTCAGAACAATGAGCAGTTCTTC. Protein sequence: CATSVQNNEQFF.

This chain joins TRBV30 and TRBJ1-5; D possibly corresponds to TRBD1 (5 bases). Trimming cost V 0 bases and J 0 bases, with 12 bases left between them. The CDR3 is 16 residues long. Per germline, CDR1 GTSNPN and CDR2 SVGIG (reference sequence). CDR3 loop: CAWSVRGRASNQPQHF. For the CDR3, the DNA is TGTGCCTGGAGTGTACGAGGCAGGGCTAGCAATCAGCCCCAGCATTTT.

The chain is built from TRBV19 and TRBJ1-5, with 11 bases matching TRBD1. Trimming took 3 bases from V and 6 from J; bases not matched to a gene: 4. Germline CDR1 LNHDA, CDR2 SQIVND (reference sequence). The CDR3 consists of 15 residues. The CDR3 nucleotides read TGTGCCAGTAGTATTGGACAGGGGGCCTCTCAGCCCCAGCATTTT. It encodes CASSIGQGASQPQHF.

The chain joins TRBV24-1 to TRBJ1-5; 8 bases map to TRBD1. V was clipped by 4 bases and J by 1 base; unmatched bases: 11. Germline assignment: CDR1 KGHDR and CDR2 SFDVKD. This CDR3 contains 18 residues. CDR3 sequence reads: CATSDPYGTGKSNQPQHF. The DNA for the CDR3 is TGTGCCACCAGTGACCCCTACGGGACAGGAAAAAGCAATCAGCCCCAGCATTTT.

This sequence joins TRBV29-1 and TRBJ1-3; D is ambiguous. Germline V lookup: CDR1 SQVTM, CDR2 ANQGSEA. V dropped 4 bases and J dropped 7 bases, with 14 bases sitting between them. The CDR3 sequence is 13 residues long. CDR3 residues: CSVGFGHTNTIYF. Written as DNA, the CDR3 is TGCAGCGTTGGGTTCGGTCATACGAACACCATATATTTT.

CDR3 sequence: CASRQINYGYTF. CDR3 nucleotide sequence: TGTGCCAGCAGACAGATTAACTATGGCTACACCTTC. V gene TRBV6-5 combines with J gene TRBJ1-2, with D uncertain. Germline lookup yields CDR1 MNHEY and CDR2 SVGAGI. The CDR3 sequence is 12 residues long. Trimming stripped 6 bases from V and 1 base from J, with 6 bases between.

This clone has ten or more counts. The rearrangement uses TRBV3-1 (or the pseudogene TRBV3-2) and TRBJ1-1; tentatively, D is TRBD1 (6 bases). Trimming removed 4 bases from V and 1 base from J, with 13 bases in between. This CDR3 spans 15 amino acids. Germline V gives CDR1 LGHDT, CDR2 YNNKEL (reference sequence). CDR3 loop: CASSPAGRGNTEAFF. CDR3 in DNA: TGTGCCAGCAGCCCTGCAGGCAGGGGGAACACTGAAGCTTTCTTT.

The gene calls are TRBV28 and TRBJ2-7, with D possibly TRBD2 on 6 matching bases. Germline-derived CDR1 and CDR2 are MDHEN and SYDVKM. This CDR3 has 15 amino acids. V lost 1 base, J lost 9 bases, and 19 bases lay in between. CDR3 loop: CASSLLDRGNSAQYF. The CDR3 coding sequence is TGTGCCAGCAGTTTATTGGACCGGGGGAACTCAGCGCAGTACTTC.

This sequence joins TRBV5-1 and TRBJ2-2; the D gene is possibly TRBD2 (5 bases). Per the germline V gene, CDR1 is SGHRS and CDR2 is YFSETQ. The CDR3 length is 14 residues. With 1 base removed from V and 4 bases from J, the gap between germline ends came to 8 bases. Here the CDR3 reads CASSLTGSTGELFF. Here the CDR3 DNA reads TGCGCCAGCAGCTTGACGGGGAGCACCGGGGAGCTGTTTTTT.

This CDR3 is CASSQDQGRLLSSYNEQFF. In nucleotides, the CDR3 is TGCGCCAGCAGCCAAGATCAAGGTAGACTCCTAAGCTCCTACAATGAGCAGTTCTTC. The rearrangement links TRBV4-3 to TRBJ2-1; D not resolved. The CDR3 runs 19 residues. Germline loops: CDR1 LGHNA, CDR2 YSLEER. V dropped 0 bases and J dropped 0 bases, with 18 bases sitting between them.

This chain joins TRBV6-5 and TRBJ2-6; 8 bases fit TRBD1. The CDR3 loop spans 14 amino acids. V trimming: 6 bases; J trimming: 11 bases; junction bases outside the gene matches: 9. The germline gives CDR1 MNHEY, CDR2 SVGAGI. In DNA form, the CDR3 reads TGTGCCAGCAGCCCCAGGGGGCTGACCCACGTCCTGACTTTC. Its translation: CASSPRGLTHVLTF.

This rearrangement joins TRBV5-1 to TRBJ1-2; D is undetermined. Trimming pared 0 bases from V and 7 bases from J, leaving 16 bases between. Germline-derived CDR1 and CDR2 are SGHRS and YFSETQ. The CDR3 contains 15 residues. This CDR3 is CASSLEGLRGSGYTF. The CDR3 nucleotides are TGCGCCAGCAGCTTGGAAGGGTTAAGAGGGTCTGGCTACACCTTC.

V and J are TRBV6-5 and TRBJ1-6; D call uncertain. In germline, CDR1 is MNHEY, CDR2 SVGAGI. Trimming removed 10 bases at V and 7 bases at J, with 11 bases between. The CDR3 totals 12 residues. As DNA, the CDR3 is TGTGCCACACGGGGTTTAAATTCACCCCTCCACTTT. Its translation: CATRGLNSPLHF.

The J gene is TRBJ2-3, the V gene TRBV12-3 or TRBV12-4, with D maybe TRBD2 (5 bases). There are 12 residues in the CDR3. V lost 3 bases and J 4 bases, leaving 5 bases between the germline ends. The CDR3 reads CASSFSADTQYF. Written as DNA, the CDR3 is TGTGCCAGCAGTTTTAGCGCAGATACGCAGTATTTT.

The rearrangement uses TRBV6-5 and TRBJ2-7; perhaps TRBD1 as D (6 bases). The CDR3 is made up of 13 amino acids. Trimming left V 2 bases short and J 7 bases short, with 12 bases between. Germline V gene sequence: CDR1 MNHEY, CDR2 SVGAGI. The CDR3 loop reads CASSYHARGEQYF. CDR3 in DNA: TGTGCCAGCAGTTACCACGCTAGGGGGGAGCAGTACTTC.

In this sample, this clone turned up once. The V gene is TRBV11-3, the J gene TRBJ2-7; 8 bases are a match to TRBD1. Germline trimming cut 2 bases from V and 7 bases from J; bases unmatched to any gene: 4. The CDR3 loop spans 13 amino acids. The germline V gene encodes CDR1 SGHNT and CDR2 YENEEA. CDR3 residues: CASSLTGGLEQYF. The DNA of the CDR3 is TGTGCCAGCAGCTTAACAGGGGGTTTGGAGCAGTACTTC.

A note on this clone: This CDR3 is also generated by other DNA sequences in the sample. The rearrangement joins TRBV3-1 (or the pseudogene TRBV3-2) to TRBJ2-7, with D possibly matching TRBD1 (6 bases). In germline, CDR1 is LGHDT, CDR2 YNNKEL (reference sequence). There are 14 residues in the CDR3. Between the trimmed V and J ends, which lost 1 base and 0 bases, there was a span of 7 bases. DNA for the CDR3: TGTGCCAGCAGCCAAGTGGACAGCTCCTACGAGCAGTACTTC. The encoded protein is CASSQVDSSYEQYF.

The V gene is TRBV6-6, the J gene TRBJ2-5; 8 nucleotides agree with TRBD2. Germline V lookup: CDR1 MNHNY, CDR2 SVGAGI (reference sequence). Trimming at V came to 5 bases and at J to 5 bases, leaving 13 bases not matched to a gene. The CDR3 sequence is 16 residues long. The chain's CDR3 is CASSPFTGTRGETQYF. CDR3 nucleotide sequence: TGTGCCAGCAGTCCTTTTACCGGGACTAGAGGGGAGACCCAGTACTTC.

The V gene is TRBV5-1, the J gene TRBJ2-3; 8 bases align to TRBD2. The V gene's germline CDR1 is SGHRS and CDR2 YFSETQ. V lost 0 bases to trimming and J lost 4 bases; unmatched junction nucleotides: 4. This CDR3 is 15 amino acids long. The CDR3 DNA is TGCGCCAGCAGCTTGGGCGGGGGGTTCGCAGATACGCAGTATTTT. Translating it yields CASSLGGGFADTQYF.

On this clone itself: This sample includes further DNA sequences coding for the same CDR3. The chain links TRBV6-4 to TRBJ1-1; D unresolved. CDR1 and CDR2 (germline): MRHNA, SNTAGT. CDR3 size: 13 residues. Trimming pared 3 bases from V and 3 bases from J, leaving 8 bases between. The CDR3, as DNA: TGTGCCAGCAGTGAGGCCGGGGACACTGAAGCTTTCTTT. Translation gives CASSEAGDTEAFF.

This chain connects TRBV7-9 to TRBJ2-2, with 10 bases matching TRBD1. V lost 6 bases, J lost 4 bases, and 5 bases stayed unmatched. CDR1 is SEHNR and CDR2 is FQNEAQ in the germline V gene (reference sequence). This CDR3 contains 15 residues. CDR3 sequence: CASSWGQGITGELFF. Here the CDR3 DNA reads TGTGCCAGCAGTTGGGGACAGGGGATCACCGGGGAGCTGTTTTTT.

The V call is TRBV27, the J call TRBJ1-5; the D is unclear. V was trimmed by 6 bases and J by 0 bases, leaving 15 bases between them. CDR3 length: 16 amino acids. The germline V gene encodes CDR1 MNHEY and CDR2 SMNVEV (reference sequence). The CDR3 loop is CASSPSSGGSNQPQHF. The CDR3 DNA reads as TGTGCCAGCAGCCCGTCGTCGGGAGGTAGCAATCAGCCCCAGCATTTT.